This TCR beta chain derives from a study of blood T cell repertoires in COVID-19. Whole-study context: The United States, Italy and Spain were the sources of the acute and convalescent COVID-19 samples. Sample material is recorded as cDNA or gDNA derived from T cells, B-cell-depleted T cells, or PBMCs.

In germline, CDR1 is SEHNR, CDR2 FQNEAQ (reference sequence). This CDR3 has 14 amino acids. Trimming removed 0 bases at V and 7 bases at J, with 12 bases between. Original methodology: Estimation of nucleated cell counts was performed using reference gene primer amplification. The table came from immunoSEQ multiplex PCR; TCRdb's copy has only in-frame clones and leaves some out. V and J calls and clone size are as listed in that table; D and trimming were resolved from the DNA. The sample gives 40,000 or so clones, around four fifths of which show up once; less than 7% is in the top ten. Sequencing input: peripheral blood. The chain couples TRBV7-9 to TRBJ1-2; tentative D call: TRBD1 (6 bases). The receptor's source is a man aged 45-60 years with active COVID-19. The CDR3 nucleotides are TGTGCCAGCAGCTTAGCAGCAGGGGCCGGTGGCTACACCTTC. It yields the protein CASSLAAGAGGYTF. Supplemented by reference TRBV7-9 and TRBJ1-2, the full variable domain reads DTGVSQNPRHKITKRGQNVTFRCDPISEHNRLYWYRQTLGQGPEFLTYFQNEAQLEKSRLLSDRFSAERPKGSFSTLEIQRTEQGDSAMYLCASSLAAGAGGYTFGSGTRLTVV.